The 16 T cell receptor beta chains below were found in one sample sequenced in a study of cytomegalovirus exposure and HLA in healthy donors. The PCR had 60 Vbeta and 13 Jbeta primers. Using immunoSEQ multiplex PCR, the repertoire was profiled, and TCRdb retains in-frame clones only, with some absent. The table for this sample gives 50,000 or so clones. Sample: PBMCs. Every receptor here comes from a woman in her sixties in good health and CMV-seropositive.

CDR3 DNA: TGTGCCAGCACCCCAGGGACGTCACTAGCGGCTTACGAGCAGTACTTC. This translates into CASTPGTSLAAYEQYF. The rearrangement links TRBV11-2 to TRBJ2-7; 8 bases match TRBD2. This CDR3 region has 16 residues. Per germline, CDR1 SGHAT and CDR2 FQNNGV. The J segment lost 4 bases and the V segment lost 7 bases, leaving 15 bases of the junction unmatched.

In DNA, the CDR3 is TGTGCCAGTAGTATAGCAGGTTCGTACACTGAAGCTTTCTTT. This encodes CASSIAGSYTEAFF. The chain has TRBV19 and TRBJ1-1; D remains unclear. The CDR3 has 14 amino acids. Trimming pared 1 base from V and 3 bases from J, leaving 9 bases between. CDR1 and CDR2 from the germline V gene are LNHDA and SQIVND (reference sequence).

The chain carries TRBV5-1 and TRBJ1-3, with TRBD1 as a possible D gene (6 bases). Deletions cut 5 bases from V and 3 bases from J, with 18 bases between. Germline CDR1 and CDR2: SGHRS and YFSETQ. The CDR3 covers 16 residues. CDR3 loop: CASSRGGGFNGNTIYF. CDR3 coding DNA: TGCGCCAGCAGTCGAGGGGGGGGTTTCAATGGAAACACCATATATTTT.

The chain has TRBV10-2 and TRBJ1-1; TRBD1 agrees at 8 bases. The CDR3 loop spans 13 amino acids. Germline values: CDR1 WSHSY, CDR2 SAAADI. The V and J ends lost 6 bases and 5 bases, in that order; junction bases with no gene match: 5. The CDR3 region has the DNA TGCGCCAGCAGAGGACAGGGTGGGACTGAAGCTTTCTTT. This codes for CASRGQGGTEAFF.

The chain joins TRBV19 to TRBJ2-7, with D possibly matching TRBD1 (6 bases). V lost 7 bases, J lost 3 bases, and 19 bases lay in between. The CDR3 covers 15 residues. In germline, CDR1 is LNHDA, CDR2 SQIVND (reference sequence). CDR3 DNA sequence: TGTGCCAGTACTGCGACAGGAAAGGGGATCTACGAGCAGTACTTC. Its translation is CASTATGKGIYEQYF.

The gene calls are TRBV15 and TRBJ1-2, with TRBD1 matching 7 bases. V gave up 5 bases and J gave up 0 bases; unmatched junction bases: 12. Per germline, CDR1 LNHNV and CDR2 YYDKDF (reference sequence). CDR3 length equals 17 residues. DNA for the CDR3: TGTGCCACCAGCCCCCAGGGGGGCCGACTGTCTAACTATGGCTACACCTTC. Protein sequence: CATSPQGGRLSNYGYTF.

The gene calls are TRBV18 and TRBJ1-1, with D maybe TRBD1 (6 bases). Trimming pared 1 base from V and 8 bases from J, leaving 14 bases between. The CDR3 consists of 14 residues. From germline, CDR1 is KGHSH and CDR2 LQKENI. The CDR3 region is CASSPQGEQQEAFF. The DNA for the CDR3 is TGTGCCAGCTCACCACAGGGGGAACAGCAGGAAGCTTTCTTT.

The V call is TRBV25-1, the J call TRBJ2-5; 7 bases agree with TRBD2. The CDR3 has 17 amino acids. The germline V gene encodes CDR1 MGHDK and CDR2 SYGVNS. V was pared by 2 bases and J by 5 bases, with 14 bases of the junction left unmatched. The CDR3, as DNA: TGTGCCAGCAGTGAAGGTGGCTTAGGGTCTAGCGGCGAGACCCAGTACTTC. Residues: CASSEGGLGSSGETQYF.

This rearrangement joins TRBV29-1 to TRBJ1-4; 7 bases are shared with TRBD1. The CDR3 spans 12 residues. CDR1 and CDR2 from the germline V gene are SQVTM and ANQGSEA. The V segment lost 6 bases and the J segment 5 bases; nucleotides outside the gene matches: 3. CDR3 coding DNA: TGCAGCGTCGGGACAGCGAATGAAAAACTGTTTTTT. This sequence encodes CSVGTANEKLFF.

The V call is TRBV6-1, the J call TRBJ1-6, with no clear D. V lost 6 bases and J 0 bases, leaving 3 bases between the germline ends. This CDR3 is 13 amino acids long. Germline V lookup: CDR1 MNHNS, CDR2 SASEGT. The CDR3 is CASRSSYNSPLHF. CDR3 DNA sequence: TGTGCCAGCAGGAGCTCCTATAATTCACCCCTCCACTTT.

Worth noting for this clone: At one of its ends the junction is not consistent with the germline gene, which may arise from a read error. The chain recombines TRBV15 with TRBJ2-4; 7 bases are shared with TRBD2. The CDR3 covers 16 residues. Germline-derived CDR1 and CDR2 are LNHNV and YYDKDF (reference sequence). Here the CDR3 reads CVTSTGGTRAKNIQYF. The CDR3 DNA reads TGTGTCACCAGTACCGGGGGGACCCGGGCCAAAAACATTCAGTACTTC.

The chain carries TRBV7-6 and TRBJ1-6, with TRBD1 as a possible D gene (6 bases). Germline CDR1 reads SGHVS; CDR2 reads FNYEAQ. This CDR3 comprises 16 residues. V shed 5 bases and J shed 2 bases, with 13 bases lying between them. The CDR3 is CASSLETGAYNSPLHF. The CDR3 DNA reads TGTGCCAGCAGCCTAGAGACAGGCGCCTATAATTCACCCCTCCACTTT.

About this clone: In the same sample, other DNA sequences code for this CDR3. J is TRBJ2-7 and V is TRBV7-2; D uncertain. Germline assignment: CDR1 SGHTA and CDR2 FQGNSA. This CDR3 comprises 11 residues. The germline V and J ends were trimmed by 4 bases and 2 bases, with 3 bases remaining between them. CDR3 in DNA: TGTGCCAGCAGCTCCGCCTACGAGCAGTACTTC. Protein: CASSSAYEQYF. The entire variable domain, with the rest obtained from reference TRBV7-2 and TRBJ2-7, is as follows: GAGVSQSPSNKVTEKGKDVELRCDPISGHTALYWYRQSLGQGLEFLIYFQGNSAPDKSGLPSDRFSAERTGGSVSTLTIQRTQQEDSAVYLCASSSAYEQYFGPGTRLTVT.

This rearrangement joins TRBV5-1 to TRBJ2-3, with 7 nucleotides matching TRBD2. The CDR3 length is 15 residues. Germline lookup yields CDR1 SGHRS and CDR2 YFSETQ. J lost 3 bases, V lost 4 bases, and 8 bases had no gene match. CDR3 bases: TGCGCCAGCAGCCCGGCGGGGGATCCAACAGATACGCAGTATTTT. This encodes CASSPAGDPTDTQYF.

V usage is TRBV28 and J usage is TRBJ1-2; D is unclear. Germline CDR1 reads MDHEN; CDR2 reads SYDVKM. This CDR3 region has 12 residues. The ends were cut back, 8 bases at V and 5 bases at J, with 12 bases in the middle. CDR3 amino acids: CASSEPIYGYTF. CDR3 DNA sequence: TGTGCCAGCTCCGAGCCCATATATGGCTACACCTTC.

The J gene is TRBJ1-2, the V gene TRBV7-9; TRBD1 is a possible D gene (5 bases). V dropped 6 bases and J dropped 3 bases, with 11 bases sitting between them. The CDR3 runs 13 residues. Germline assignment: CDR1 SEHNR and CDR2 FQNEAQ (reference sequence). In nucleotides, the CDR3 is TGTGCCAGCAGTGCGGGGGGATACTATGGCTACACCTTC. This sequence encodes CASSAGGYYGYTF.